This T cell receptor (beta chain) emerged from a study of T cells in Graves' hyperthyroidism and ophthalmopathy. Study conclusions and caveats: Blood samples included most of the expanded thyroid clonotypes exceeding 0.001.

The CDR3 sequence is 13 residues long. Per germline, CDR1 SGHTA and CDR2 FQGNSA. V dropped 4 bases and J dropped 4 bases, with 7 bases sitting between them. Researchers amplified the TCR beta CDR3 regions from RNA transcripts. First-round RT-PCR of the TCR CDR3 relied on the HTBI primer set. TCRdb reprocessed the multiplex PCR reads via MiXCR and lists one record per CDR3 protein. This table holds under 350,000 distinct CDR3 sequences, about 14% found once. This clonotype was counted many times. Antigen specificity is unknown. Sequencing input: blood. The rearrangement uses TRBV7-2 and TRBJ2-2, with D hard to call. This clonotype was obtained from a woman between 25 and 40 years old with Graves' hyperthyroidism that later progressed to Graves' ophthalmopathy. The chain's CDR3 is CASSSRLTGELFF. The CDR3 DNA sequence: TGTGCCAGCAGCTCGCGCCTCACCGGGGAGCTGTTTTTT.